This is a list of T cell receptor beta chains from one sample in a study of beta chain features in type 1 diabetes. Using immunoSEQ multiplex PCR, the repertoire was profiled, and TCRdb retains in-frame clones only, with some absent. The data show around 250,000 clones, around a quarter seen once. The sample taken for sequencing was central memory CD4+ T cells from blood. The receptors stem from a young man in good health. CDR3s include the opening cysteine and the closing phenylalanine or tryptophan. Each record gives: D gene, V gene, clone size, J gene, CDR3 DNA, CDR3 protein. A D gene is named only where the DNA matches it firmly. The size entry is marked missing in some rows and otherwise reads once, few, many or a size class.

D gene: .; V gene: TRBV9; clone size: .; J gene: TRBJ2-2; CDR3 DNA: TGTGCCAGCAGCGTAGAACCGTCACCGAACACCGGGGAGCTGTTTTTT; CDR3 protein: CASSVEPSPNTGELFF
D gene: TRBD2; V gene: TRBV5-4; clone size: few; J gene: TRBJ2-1; CDR3 DNA: TGTGCCAGCAGCTTGGAAGCTAGCGGGGGGTACAATGAGCAGTTCTTC; CDR3 protein: CASSLEASGGYNEQFF
D gene: .; V gene: TRBV7-9; clone size: .; J gene: TRBJ1-2; CDR3 DNA: TGTGCCAGCAGCTTTAACTATGGATATGGCTACACCTTC; CDR3 protein: CASSFNYGYGYTF
D gene: .; V gene: TRBV7-2; clone size: .; J gene: TRBJ2-5; CDR3 DNA: TGTGCCAGCAGTTTCCCGGGACTTCGGGAGACCCAGTACTTC; CDR3 protein: CASSFPGLRETQYF
D gene: .; V gene: TRBV5-6; clone size: few; J gene: TRBJ2-5; CDR3 DNA: TGTGCCAGCAGCTCTCTTAGGGAGAACTTCCGGGAGACCCAGTACTTC; CDR3 protein: CASSSLRENFRETQYF
D gene: .; V gene: TRBV25-1; clone size: few; J gene: TRBJ2-1; CDR3 DNA: TGTGCCAGCAGTGAAAACCAGCGGGACATCAATGAGCAGTTCTTC; CDR3 protein: CASSENQRDINEQFF
D gene: .; V gene: TRBV6-5; clone size: .; J gene: TRBJ1-1; CDR3 DNA: TGTGCCAGCAGTCTAACACCGGGAGGGGCTGAAGCTTTCTTT; CDR3 protein: CASSLTPGGAEAFF
D gene: TRBD2; V gene: TRBV28; clone size: few; J gene: TRBJ2-1; CDR3 DNA: TGTGCCAGCAGCTCAGCGGGATACTCCTACAATGAGCAGTTCTTC; CDR3 protein: CASSSAGYSYNEQFF
D gene: .; V gene: TRBV5-1; clone size: .; J gene: TRBJ2-7; CDR3 DNA: TGCGCCAGTCATACCTCCGGGCAGGACGAGCAGTACTTC; CDR3 protein: CASHTSGQDEQYF
D gene: .; V gene: TRBV6-5; clone size: .; J gene: TRBJ1-1; CDR3 DNA: TGTGCCAGCAGTTGGGACGACACTGAAGCTTTCTTT; CDR3 protein: CASSWDDTEAFF
D gene: .; V gene: TRBV27; clone size: .; J gene: TRBJ2-5; CDR3 DNA: TGTGCCAGCACTCCCCGGGCGGATCAGACCCAGTACTTC; CDR3 protein: CASTPRADQTQYF
D gene: .; V gene: TRBV18; clone size: once; J gene: TRBJ2-7; CDR3 DNA: TGTGCCAGCTCACCACAAGGGGGGGTCTACGAGCAGTACTTC; CDR3 protein: CASSPQGGVYEQYF
D gene: .; V gene: TRBV6-5; clone size: once; J gene: TRBJ1-4; CDR3 DNA: TGTGCCAGCGGTCCCTGGGGGGCGAGGGAAAAACTGTTTTTT; CDR3 protein: CASGPWGAREKLFF
D gene: .; V gene: TRBV5-1; clone size: .; J gene: TRBJ2-5; CDR3 DNA: TGCGCCAGCAGCTTGGAGGGACCAGGAGAGACCCAGTACTTC; CDR3 protein: CASSLEGPGETQYF
D gene: .; V gene: TRBV29-1; clone size: few; J gene: TRBJ2-6; CDR3 DNA: TGCAGCGTTCCTGAGGGATCTGGGGCCAACGTCCTGACTTTC; CDR3 protein: CSVPEGSGANVLTF
D gene: .; V gene: TRBV18; clone size: few; J gene: TRBJ2-5; CDR3 DNA: TGTGCCAGCTCACCCGGACTAAATCAAGAGACCCAGTACTTC; CDR3 protein: CASSPGLNQETQYF
D gene: TRBD1; V gene: TRBV5-1; clone size: few; J gene: TRBJ1-5; CDR3 DNA: TGCGCCAGCAGCTCGACAGGGGTACAACAGCCCCAGCATTTT; CDR3 protein: CASSSTGVQQPQHF
D gene: TRBD1; V gene: TRBV5-6; clone size: .; J gene: TRBJ1-5; CDR3 DNA: TGTGCCAGCAGCTTGTATCGCAGGGGGGACGATCAGCCCCAGCATTTT; CDR3 protein: CASSLYRRGDDQPQHF
D gene: .; V gene: TRBV7-2; clone size: few; J gene: TRBJ2-5; CDR3 DNA: TGTGCCAGCAGCTTAGGTTTTTCGGGAGAGACCCAGTACTTC; CDR3 protein: CASSLGFSGETQYF
D gene: .; V gene: TRBV7-2; clone size: few; J gene: TRBJ2-1; CDR3 DNA: TGTGCCAGCAGCTCACCTTACAATGAGCAGTTCTTC; CDR3 protein: CASSSPYNEQFF
D gene: .; V gene: TRBV10-3; clone size: few; J gene: TRBJ1-2; CDR3 DNA: TGTGCCATCAGTGAAGGGGGGGCCTATGGCTACACCTTC; CDR3 protein: CAISEGGAYGYTF
D gene: .; V gene: TRBV5-6; clone size: .; J gene: TRBJ1-3; CDR3 DNA: TGTGCCAGCAGCCCTTCAGGGGCTGGAAACACCATATATTTT; CDR3 protein: CASSPSGAGNTIYF
D gene: .; V gene: TRBV5-4; clone size: .; J gene: TRBJ2-3; CDR3 DNA: TGTGCCAGCAGCTTGAGGGGGGGCACAGATACGCAGTATTTT; CDR3 protein: CASSLRGGTDTQYF
D gene: .; V gene: TRBV19; clone size: .; J gene: TRBJ1-1; CDR3 DNA: TGTGCCAGTCAATATTCGGCTGAAGCTTTCTTT; CDR3 protein: CASQYSAEAFF
D gene: .; V gene: TRBV7-2; clone size: few; J gene: TRBJ1-2; CDR3 DNA: TGTGCCAGCAGCTTACCTCATAACTATGGCTACACCTTC; CDR3 protein: CASSLPHNYGYTF
D gene: .; V gene: TRBV7-2; clone size: .; J gene: TRBJ2-7; CDR3 DNA: TGTGCCAGCAGCTTAGGACAGGGACTCTACGAGCAGTACTTC; CDR3 protein: CASSLGQGLYEQYF